These 17 T cell receptor beta chains were all obtained from the same sample, sequenced in a study of T cell responses to AZD1222 COVID-19 vaccine. Using immunoSEQ multiplex PCR, the repertoire was profiled, and TCRdb retains in-frame clones only, with some absent. The sample lists more than 250,000 clones, approximately 95% occurring once. The sample here was peripheral blood, taken on day 0 of AZD1222 vaccination. These receptors originate from an adult in good health.

The gene calls are TRBV30 and TRBJ1-2, with TRBD1 as a possible D gene (6 bases). V was cut by 0 bases and J by 10 bases, with 15 bases left in between. The length of the CDR3 is 13 residues. Germline assignment: CDR1 GTSNPN and CDR2 SVGIG (reference sequence). CDR3 residues: CAWSVRTAHDYTF. CDR3 nucleotides: TGTGCCTGGAGTGTCCGGACAGCCCATGACTACACCTTC.

The gene calls are TRBV14 and TRBJ2-1; no clear D. V lost 1 base and J 10 bases, leaving 5 bases between the germline ends. CDR1 is SGHDN, CDR2 FVKESK, per germline. This CDR3 has 11 amino acids. The DNA of the CDR3 is TGTGCCAGCAGCCAAGTTCGAGAGCAGTTCTTC. It translates to CASSQVREQFF.

The chain employs TRBV4-1 and TRBJ2-3, with D perhaps TRBD1 (5 bases). Germline V gives CDR1 MGHRA, CDR2 YSYEKL. CDR3 length equals 13 residues. V was cut by 3 bases and J by 2 bases, with 6 bases left in between. Here the CDR3 reads CASSQGLTDTQYF. In DNA, the CDR3 is TGCGCCAGCAGCCAGGGGCTCACAGATACGCAGTATTTT.

The J gene is TRBJ2-2, the V gene TRBV9; D not resolved. Trimming left V 0 bases short and J 4 bases short, with 7 bases between. CDR3 length: 14 amino acids. CDR1 SGDLS and CDR2 YYNGEE come from the germline V gene. For the CDR3, the DNA is TGTGCCAGCAGCGTAGATAAGAGCACCGGGGAGCTGTTTTTT. Its protein product is CASSVDKSTGELFF.

J is TRBJ1-5 and V is TRBV28; the D is unclear. Germline lookup yields CDR1 MDHEN and CDR2 SYDVKM. Between the trimmed V and J ends, which lost 6 bases and 2 bases, there was a span of 11 bases. The CDR3 consists of 14 residues. The CDR3 here is CASSLVGGNQPQHF. The DNA of the CDR3 is TGTGCCAGCAGCCTAGTCGGTGGCAATCAGCCCCAGCATTTT.

The rearrangement joins TRBV9 to TRBJ2-7, with D tentatively TRBD2 (5 bases). Deletions cut 2 bases from V and 3 bases from J, with 15 bases between. Germline assignment: CDR1 SGDLS and CDR2 YYNGEE. CDR3 length: 15 amino acids. The CDR3, as DNA: TGTGCCAGCAGCGTGTCGTGGGGAGAAGGCTACGAGCAGTACTTC. This gives the protein CASSVSWGEGYEQYF.

This rearrangement joins TRBV4-2 to TRBJ1-2; tentatively, D is TRBD1 (5 bases). Germline lookup yields CDR1 LGHNA and CDR2 YNFKEQ. This CDR3 is 16 amino acids long. Trimming removed 6 bases from V and 4 bases from J, with 21 bases in between. In DNA form, the CDR3 reads TGTGCCAGCAGTCGCCCCGTGCAGGGCGAAGGCTATGGCTACACCTTC. It encodes CASSRPVQGEGYGYTF.

The chain is built from TRBV5-1 and TRBJ1-6, with TRBD1 matching over 10 bases. The CDR3 length is 14 residues. Unmatched junction bases numbered 4, after V lost 4 bases and J lost 9 bases. Germline V gives CDR1 SGHRS, CDR2 YFSETQ. The CDR3 reads CASSAGTGVSPLHF. The CDR3 DNA follows: TGCGCCAGCAGCGCCGGGACAGGGGTTTCACCCCTCCACTTT.

The chain couples TRBV12-3 or TRBV12-4 to TRBJ2-7; D perhaps matches TRBD1 (6 bases). The CDR3 sequence is 13 residues long. V lost 6 bases to trimming and J lost 2 bases, with 11 bases between them. CDR3 residues: CASSRTVAYEQYF. The CDR3 nucleotides are TGTGCCAGCAGCCGGACAGTAGCCTACGAGCAGTACTTC.

V usage is TRBV5-1 and J usage is TRBJ2-2; TRBD1 agrees at 11 bases. The V and J ends lost 4 bases and 7 bases, in that order; junction bases with no gene match: 6. CDR1 and CDR2 (germline): SGHRS, YFSETQ. The CDR3 sequence is 15 residues long. The CDR3 is CASSVDRGPGGELFF. The CDR3 DNA reads TGCGCCAGCAGCGTGGACAGGGGGCCGGGCGGGGAGCTGTTTTTT.

The rearrangement links TRBV2 to TRBJ2-7, with D possibly being TRBD1 (6 bases). The V end was cut by 3 bases, the J end by 6 bases, with 18 bases between. This CDR3 has 15 residues. Per germline, CDR1 SNHLY and CDR2 FYNNEI. In nucleotides, the CDR3 is TGTGCCAGCAGTGATCCGAGACAGGCAGCGGTCGAGCAGTACTTC. Translated: CASSDPRQAAVEQYF.

V usage is TRBV27 and J usage is TRBJ1-5, with D hard to call. The germline V and J ends were trimmed by 5 bases and 0 bases, with 11 bases remaining between them. Germline CDR1 MNHEY, CDR2 SMNVEV (reference sequence). The CDR3 spans 15 residues. CDR3 loop: CASSPAGYSNQPQHF. DNA of the CDR3: TGTGCCAGCAGTCCCGCCGGCTATAGCAATCAGCCCCAGCATTTT.

The J gene is TRBJ2-2, the V gene TRBV5-4; D is possibly TRBD2 (5 bases). Germline V gene lookup returns CDR1 SGHNT and CDR2 YYREEE (reference sequence). V gave up 1 base and J gave up 4 bases, with 11 bases separating them. The length of the CDR3 is 15 residues. The DNA for the CDR3 is TGTGCCAGCAGCTTGTTGGTCGGGGTCACCGGGGAGCTGTTTTTT. Protein: CASSLLVGVTGELFF.

The chain carries TRBV6-5 and TRBJ1-4; 9 bases fit TRBD1. Germline loops: CDR1 MNHEY, CDR2 SVGAGI. CDR3 size: 16 residues. Losses at the gene ends were 0 bases for V and 5 bases for J; bases not matched to a gene: 4. The DNA of the CDR3 is TGTGCCAGCAGTTACTCGAGCGGGACAGGGAATGAAAAACTGTTTTTT. It translates to CASSYSSGTGNEKLFF.

This clone was seen only once. The chain employs TRBV5-8 and TRBJ2-6; D remains ambiguous. Deletions cut 1 base from V and 0 bases from J, with 14 bases between. The germline V gene encodes CDR1 SGHTS and CDR2 YDEGEE. The CDR3 sequence is 18 residues long. Written as DNA, the CDR3 is TGTGCCAGCAGCTTGAGGTCATGGGCTACCTCTGGGGCCAACGTCCTGACTTTC. This sequence encodes CASSLRSWATSGANVLTF.

The gene calls are TRBV5-1 and TRBJ2-7; D ambiguous. V gave up 3 bases and J gave up 0 bases, with 7 bases separating them. The germline CDR1 and CDR2 sequences are SGHRS and YFSETQ. This CDR3 has 13 residues. The CDR3 is CASSSVSSYEQYF. In DNA, the CDR3 is TGCGCCAGCAGCTCGGTAAGCTCCTACGAGCAGTACTTC.

The rearrangement links TRBV7-9 to TRBJ2-1; 10 bases are shared with TRBD2. Germline V gene sequence: CDR1 SEHNR, CDR2 FQNEAQ (reference sequence). This CDR3 region has 18 residues. V lost 0 bases and J lost 2; bases outside the gene matches: 7. DNA of the CDR3: TGTGCCAGCAGCTTAGCGTATCAGCGGGAGGGCCCCTACAATGAGCAGTTCTTC. This encodes CASSLAYQREGPYNEQFF.